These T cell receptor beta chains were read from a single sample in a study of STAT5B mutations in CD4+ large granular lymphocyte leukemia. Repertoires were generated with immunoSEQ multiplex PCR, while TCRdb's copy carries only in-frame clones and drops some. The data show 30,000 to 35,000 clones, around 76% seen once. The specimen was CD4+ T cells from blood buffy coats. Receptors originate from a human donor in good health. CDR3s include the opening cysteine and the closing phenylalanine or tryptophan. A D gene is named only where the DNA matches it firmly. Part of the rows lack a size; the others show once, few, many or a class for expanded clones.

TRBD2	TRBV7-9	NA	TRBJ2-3	TGTGCCAGCGGGCTAGCGGGAGTCTCAGATACGCAGTATTTT	CASGLAGVSDTQYF
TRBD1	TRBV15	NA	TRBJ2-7	TGTGCCACCAGCAGAGGACCGACAGGGTTCCACGAGCAGTACTTC	CATSRGPTGFHEQYF
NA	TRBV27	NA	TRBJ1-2	TGTGCCAGCAGCCCCGCCGAGGGAAGCGGAAATGGCTACACCTTC	CASSPAEGSGNGYTF
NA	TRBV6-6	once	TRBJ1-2	TGTGCCAGCAGTTACTCGTATCAGGGAAACTATGGCTACACCTTC	CASSYSYQGNYGYTF
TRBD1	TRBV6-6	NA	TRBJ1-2	TGTGCCAGCAGTCCCCGACAGGGGGCAAAGGGCTACACCTTC	CASSPRQGAKGYTF
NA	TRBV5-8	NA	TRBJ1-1	TGTGCCAGCAGCTACTCGGGGGGTCGTGGGACTGAAGCTTTCTTT	CASSYSGGRGTEAFF
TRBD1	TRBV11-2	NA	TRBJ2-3	TGTGCCAGCAGCTCCCGGGACAGGCCCACAGATACGCAGTATTTT	CASSSRDRPTDTQYF
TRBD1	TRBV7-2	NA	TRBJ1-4	TGTGCCAGCAGAACTACGGGTCCGGGACAGCCTAATGAAAAACTGTTTTTT	CASRTTGPGQPNEKLFF
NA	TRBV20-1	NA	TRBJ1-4	TGCAGTGTATTAGCTGAAAAACTGTTTTTT	CSVLAEKLFF
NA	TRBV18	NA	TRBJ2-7	TGTGCCAGCTCACCGAGGGACAACTACGAGCAGTACTTC	CASSPRDNYEQYF
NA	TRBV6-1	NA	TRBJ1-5	TGTGCCAGCTCTGACGTCAGGACCCAGCATTTT	CASSDVRTQHF
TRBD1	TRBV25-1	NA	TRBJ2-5	TGTGCCAGCAGTGAAGGACAGGGGAGAGAGACCCAGTACTTC	CASSEGQGRETQYF
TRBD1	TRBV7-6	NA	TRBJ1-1	TGTGCCAGCAGCTCCTGGGACAGCAACACTGAAGCTTTCTTT	CASSSWDSNTEAFF
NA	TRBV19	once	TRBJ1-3	TGCACCGTAGACTCTGGAAACACCATATATTTT	CTVDSGNTIYF
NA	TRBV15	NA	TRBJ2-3	TGTGCCACCAGCAGAGATGGGGCGGGCACAGATACGCAGTATTTT	CATSRDGAGTDTQYF
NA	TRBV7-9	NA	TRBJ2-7	TGTGCCAGCAGCTTACGGGCAGGGGAAGGGCAGTACTTC	CASSLRAGEGQYF